This is a list of T cell receptor beta chains from one sample in a study of T cell changes during pregnancy in multiple sclerosis. The protocol was immunoSEQ multiplex PCR, while the TCRdb copy is restricted to in-frame clones and leaves out a portion. The sample contains about 93,000 clones, around 92% of which appear only once. Sequenced material: peripheral blood, taken after pregnancy. Source of these receptors: a female donor with multiple sclerosis, enrolled in a pregnancy study. Both conserved end residues are part of each CDR3. The D gene is left open where the match is weak. Clone size appears in some rows only: once, few, many, or a class for an expanded clone.

j_gene	v_gene	abundance	d_gene	CDR3aa	CDR3nt
TRBJ1-5	TRBV4-2	-	-	CASSQEGGPQSNQPQHF	TGTGCCAGCAGCCAAGAAGGAGGCCCCCAGAGCAATCAGCCCCAGCATTTT
TRBJ2-3	TRBV6-5	-	TRBD1	CASRVPGQGAEYF	TGTGCCAGCAGAGTTCCGGGACAGGGGGCAGAGTATTTT
TRBJ2-3	TRBV5-8	-	TRBD1	CASSLGTGNTDTQYF	TGTGCCAGCAGCTTGGGGACAGGGAACACAGATACGCAGTATTTT
TRBJ1-2	TRBV5-6	-	TRBD1	CASSSGTGRLYGYTF	TGTGCCAGCAGCTCCGGGACAGGGCGACTCTATGGCTACACCTTC
TRBJ1-5	TRBV14	-	-	CASSQSNAGQPQHF	TGTGCCAGCAGCCAATCAAACGCAGGTCAGCCCCAGCATTTT
TRBJ1-3	TRBV21-1	-	-	CASSQSPGCRGNTIYF	TGTGCCAGCAGTCAATCCCCAGGGTGCAGGGGAAACACCATATATTTT
TRBJ1-5	TRBV19	-	TRBD1	CASRLSGTAYQPQHF	TGTGCCAGTAGGCTATCGGGGACAGCGTATCAGCCCCAGCATTTT
TRBJ2-1	TRBV5-1	-	TRBD2	CASSPPTSGTPSYNEQFF	TGCGCCAGCAGCCCACCGACTAGCGGGACCCCCTCCTACAATGAGCAGTTCTTC
TRBJ2-1	TRBV7-8	-	TRBD2	CASSLASRLAAYNEQFF	TGTGCCAGCAGCTTAGCGAGTCGACTAGCGGCCTACAATGAGCAGTTCTTC
TRBJ2-7	TRBV27	-	TRBD2	CASRAGGLYEQYF	TGTGCCAGCAGAGCGGGGGGCCTGTACGAGCAGTACTTC
TRBJ1-5	TRBV4-1	-	-	CASSLWDNPSDQPQHF	TGCGCCAGCAGCCTATGGGACAATCCTTCCGATCAGCCCCAGCATTTT
TRBJ2-5	TRBV19	few	TRBD2	CASSEREGETQYF	TGTGCCAGTAGCGAGCGGGAGGGGGAGACCCAGTACTTC
TRBJ1-2	TRBV11-2	-	-	CASSSNRVIYGYTF	TGTGCCAGCAGCTCAAACAGGGTTATCTATGGCTACACCTTC
TRBJ1-2	TRBV4-1	-	-	CASSQDTGSLYGYTF	TGCGCCAGCAGCCAAGATACGGGAAGCCTCTATGGCTACACCTTC
TRBJ1-5	TRBV19	-	TRBD1	CASSILGQGLGQPQHF	TGTGCCAGTAGTATACTAGGACAGGGGCTGGGTCAGCCCCAGCATTTT
TRBJ2-1	TRBV19	-	TRBD2	CASSPTSGSYNEQFF	TGTGCCAGTAGTCCCACTAGCGGGAGTTACAATGAGCAGTTCTTC
TRBJ2-6	TRBV12-5	once	-	CASGAGGPSSGANVLTF	TGTGCTAGTGGGGCCGGGGGTCCTAGCTCTGGGGCCAACGTCCTGACTTTC
TRBJ2-3	TRBV2	-	TRBD2	CASRLLAVGADTQYF	TGTGCCAGCAGATTGCTAGCGGTGGGGGCAGATACGCAGTATTTT
TRBJ2-1	TRBV7-3	-	TRBD2	CASSLLSGGDYNEQFF	TGTGCCAGCAGTCTATTGAGCGGGGGGGACTACAATGAGCAGTTCTTC
TRBJ2-7	TRBV18	-	TRBD1	CASSPGTGKIYEQYF	TGTGCCAGCTCACCAGGGACAGGAAAGATCTACGAGCAGTACTTC
TRBJ2-1	TRBV19	-	-	CASSIWAASSYNEQFF	TGTGCCAGTAGTATCTGGGCAGCTTCCTCCTACAATGAGCAGTTCTTC
TRBJ2-5	TRBV11-2	-	-	CASSFPVRVGRTQETQYF	TGTGCCAGCAGCTTCCCCGTCCGGGTCGGCAGAACTCAAGAGACCCAGTACTTC
TRBJ1-2	TRBV10-2	-	-	CASSEPGSGYTF	TGCGCCAGCAGTGAGCCAGGGTCCGGCTACACCTTC
TRBJ1-5	TRBV6-1	-	TRBD1	CASSDLNRGTNQPQHF	TGTGCCAGCAGTGACTTGAACAGGGGAACCAATCAGCCCCAGCATTTT
TRBJ1-4	TRBV27	-	-	CASSFYDRFNEKLFF	TGTGCCAGCAGTTTCTACGACAGGTTTAATGAAAAACTGTTTTTT
TRBJ1-2	TRBV7-2	-	-	CASSLAGYLFVYGYTF	TGTGCCAGCAGCTTGGCAGGGTACCTTTTTGTATATGGCTACACCTTC